This TCR beta chain comes out of a study of blood T cells in healthy people across ages. Study-wide results and limits: One million T cells yielded diversity estimates that were considered underestimates.

With regard to this clonotype: Its antigen is unknown.

A second about 6 to 11 cycle PCR used barcoded and J-beta primers. Each CDR3 protein gets one entry after TCRdb re-called the 5' RACE reads with MiXCR. In the table there are 1.5 million to 2 million distinct CDR3 sequences, about 30% of which are singletons. V lost 3 bases to trimming and J lost 4 bases; unmatched junction nucleotides: 10. Germline V gives CDR1 MDHEN, CDR2 SYDVKM. CDR3 size: 17 residues. Each individual donor underwent a draw of about 11 milliliters of peripheral blood. Isolation per sample recovered at least 6 million PBMCs. This rearrangement joins TRBV28 to TRBJ2-1; 9 bases fit TRBD2. This clonotype originated in a young woman in good health. Sequencing was carried out using blood. CDR3 DNA: TGTGCCAGCAGTTTTTTTGACCTAGCGGGGCCTTACAATGAGCAGTTCTTC. This translates into CASSFFDLAGPYNEQFF.